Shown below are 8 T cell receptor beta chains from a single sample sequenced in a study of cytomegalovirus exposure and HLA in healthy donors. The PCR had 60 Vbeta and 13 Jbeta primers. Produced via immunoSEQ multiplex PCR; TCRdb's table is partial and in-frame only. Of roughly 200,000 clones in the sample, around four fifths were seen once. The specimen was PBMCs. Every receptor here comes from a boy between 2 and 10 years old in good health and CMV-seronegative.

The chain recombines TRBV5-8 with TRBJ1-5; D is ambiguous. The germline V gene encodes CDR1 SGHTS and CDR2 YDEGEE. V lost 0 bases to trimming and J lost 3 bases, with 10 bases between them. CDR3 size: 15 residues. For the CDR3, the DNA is TGTGCCAGCAGCTTGGGTGGGGAGTTCAATCAGCCCCAGCATTTT. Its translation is CASSLGGEFNQPQHF.

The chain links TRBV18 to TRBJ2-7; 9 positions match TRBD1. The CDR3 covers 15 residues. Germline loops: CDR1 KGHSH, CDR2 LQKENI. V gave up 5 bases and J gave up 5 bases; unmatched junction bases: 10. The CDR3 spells CASSSTGGGRNEQYF. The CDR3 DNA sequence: TGTGCCAGCTCATCGACAGGGGGTGGAAGGAACGAGCAGTACTTC.

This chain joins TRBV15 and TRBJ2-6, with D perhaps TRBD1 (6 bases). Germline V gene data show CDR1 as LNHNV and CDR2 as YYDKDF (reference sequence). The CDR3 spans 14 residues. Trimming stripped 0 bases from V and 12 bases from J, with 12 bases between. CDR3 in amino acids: CATSRDGTPSVLTF. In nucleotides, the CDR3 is TGTGCCACCAGCAGAGATGGGACACCGTCCGTCCTGACTTTC.

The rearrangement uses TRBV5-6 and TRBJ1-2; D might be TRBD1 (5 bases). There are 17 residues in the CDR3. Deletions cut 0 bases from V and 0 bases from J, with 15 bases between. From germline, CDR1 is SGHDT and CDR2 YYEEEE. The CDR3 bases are TGTGCCAGCAGCTTGGTAGGTGACAGCGACCCTAACTATGGCTACACCTTC. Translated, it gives CASSLVGDSDPNYGYTF.

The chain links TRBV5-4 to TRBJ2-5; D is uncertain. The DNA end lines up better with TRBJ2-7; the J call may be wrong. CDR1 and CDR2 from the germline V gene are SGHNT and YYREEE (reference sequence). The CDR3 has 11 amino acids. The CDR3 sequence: CASSDSYEQYF. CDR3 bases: TGTGCCAGCAGCGACTCCTACGAGCAGTACTTC.

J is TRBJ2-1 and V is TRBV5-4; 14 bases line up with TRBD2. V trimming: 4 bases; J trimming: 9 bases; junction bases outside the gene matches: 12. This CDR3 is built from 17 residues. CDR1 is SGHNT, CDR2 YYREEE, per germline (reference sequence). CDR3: CASSIREPGLAGVEQFF. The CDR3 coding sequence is TGTGCCAGCAGCATTCGAGAACCGGGACTAGCGGGAGTTGAGCAGTTCTTC.

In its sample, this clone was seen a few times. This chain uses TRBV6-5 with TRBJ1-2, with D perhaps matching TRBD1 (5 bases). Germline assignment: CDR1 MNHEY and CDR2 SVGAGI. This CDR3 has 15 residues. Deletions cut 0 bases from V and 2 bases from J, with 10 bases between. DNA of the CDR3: TGTGCCAGCAGTTACTCTAAGGGGTCAAACTATGGCTACACCTTC. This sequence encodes CASSYSKGSNYGYTF.

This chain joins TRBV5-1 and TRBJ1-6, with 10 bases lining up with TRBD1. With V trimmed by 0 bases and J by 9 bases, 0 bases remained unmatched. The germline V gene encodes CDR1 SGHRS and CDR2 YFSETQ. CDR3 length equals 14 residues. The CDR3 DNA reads TGCGCCAGCAGCTTGGGGACAGGGGGTTCACCCCTCCACTTT. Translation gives CASSLGTGGSPLHF. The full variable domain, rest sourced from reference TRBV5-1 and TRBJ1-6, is KAGVTQTPRYLIKTRGQQVTLSCSPISGHRSVSWYQQTPGQGLQFLFEYFSETQRNKGNFPGRFSGRQFSNSRSEMNVSTLELGDSALYLCASSLGTGGSPLHFGNGTRLTVT.